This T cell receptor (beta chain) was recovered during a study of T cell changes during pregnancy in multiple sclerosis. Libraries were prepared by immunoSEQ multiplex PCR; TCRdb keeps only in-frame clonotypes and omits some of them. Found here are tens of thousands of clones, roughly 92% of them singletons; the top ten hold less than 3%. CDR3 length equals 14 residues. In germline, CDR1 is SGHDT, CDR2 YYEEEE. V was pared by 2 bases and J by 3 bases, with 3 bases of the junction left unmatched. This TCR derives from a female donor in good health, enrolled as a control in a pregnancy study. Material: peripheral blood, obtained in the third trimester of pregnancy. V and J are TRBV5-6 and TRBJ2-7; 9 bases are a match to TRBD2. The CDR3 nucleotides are TGTGCCAGCAGCTTCGTGACTAGCGGCTACGAGCAGTACTTC. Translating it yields CASSFVTSGYEQYF.